This T cell receptor beta chain stems from a study of blood T cell repertoires in COVID-19. Turning to the study itself: Specimens from acute and convalescent COVID-19 originated in the United States, Italy and Spain. PBMCs, B-cell-depleted T cells, or T cells were the source of the cDNA or gDNA that made up the material.

Original analysis: Researchers report that nucleated cell counts were estimated from reference gene primer amplification. The protocol was immunoSEQ multiplex PCR, while the TCRdb copy is restricted to in-frame clones and leaves out a portion. V and J calls plus clone size are reproduced from that table; the DNA served to infer D and trimming. The sample holds about 260,000 clones, about nine tenths seen once. CDR1 is ENHRY and CDR2 is SYGVKD in the germline V gene. CDR3 size: 14 residues. V lost 10 bases to trimming and J lost 2 bases; unmatched junction nucleotides: 8. The chain couples TRBV10-3 to TRBJ2-7; 10 bases are shared with TRBD2. The sample was peripheral blood. The TCR comes from a woman between 40 and 50 years old who had recovered from COVID-19. DNA for the CDR3: TGTGCCACCACCGTAGCGGGGGGTACCTACGAGCAGTACTTC. It translates to CATTVAGGTYEQYF.